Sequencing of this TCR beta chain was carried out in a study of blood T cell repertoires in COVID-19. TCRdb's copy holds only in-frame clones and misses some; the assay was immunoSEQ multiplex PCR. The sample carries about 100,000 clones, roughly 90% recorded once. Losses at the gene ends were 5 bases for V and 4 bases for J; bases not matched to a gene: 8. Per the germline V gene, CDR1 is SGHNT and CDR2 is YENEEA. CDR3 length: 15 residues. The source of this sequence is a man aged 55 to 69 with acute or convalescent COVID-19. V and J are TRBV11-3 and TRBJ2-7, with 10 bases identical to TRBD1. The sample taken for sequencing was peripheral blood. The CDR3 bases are TGTGCCAGCAGCCCGACAGGGGGCGCAGGGTACGAGCAGTACTTC. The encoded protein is CASSPTGGAGYEQYF.